This T cell receptor (beta chain) is drawn from a study of T cells in Graves' hyperthyroidism and ophthalmopathy. Study-level background: Specimen type is peripheral blood, collected at initial diagnosis prior to any treatment. Points from the study as a whole: The model's output predicted ophthalmopathy at a median of roughly 6.9 months prior to onset.

The CDR3 is made up of 15 amino acids. Trimming removed 6 bases from V and 2 bases from J, with 18 bases in between. Germline V gene data show CDR1 as DFQATT and CDR2 as SNEGSKA (reference sequence). RNA transcripts yielded amplified TCR beta CDR3 regions. The primer set for the first-round RT-PCR of the TCR CDR3 was HTBI. TCRdb itself ran the multiplex PCR reads through MiXCR, one entry per CDR3 protein. The table lists more than 300,000 distinct CDR3 sequences, approximately 14% of them singletons. This clonotype was detected only a few times. What it binds is not known. The genes are TRBV20-1 and TRBJ2-3, with D perhaps matching TRBD2 (5 bases). This TCR was sampled from a woman aged 25 to 39 with Graves' hyperthyroidism. The sample taken for sequencing was blood. CDR3 in DNA: TGCAGTGCACAAACTAGTGGCAAACCCACAGATACGCAGTATTTT. Translated: CSAQTSGKPTDTQYF.